Here is one T cell receptor (beta chain) with its context. Its specificity is not known. The sample comes from a study of shared clonotypes between healthy human individuals. Study-level results: Clonotype sharing across several donors was observed for roughly 5% of naive CD4 clonotypes.

This CDR3 has 15 residues. J was trimmed by 4 bases and V by 6 bases; bases with no gene match: 9. Per germline, CDR1 KGHSH and CDR2 LQKENI. The repertoire was sequenced with immunoSEQ multiplex PCR; TCRdb's copy has only in-frame clones and lacks some. Of 2 million to 2.5 million clones listed, about nine tenths are singletons. The sequencing input was naive CD4+ T cells from PBMCs. The subset: CD45RA+ positively selected. V and J are TRBV18 and TRBJ2-1, with TRBD2 identical over 7 bases. The sequence derives from a man younger than 30 in good health. Some clones in this sample may be carry-over from other donors' samples. The CDR3 loop is CASSEGLAAYNEQFF. CDR3 nucleotide sequence: TGTGCCAGCTCCGAAGGGCTAGCGGCATACAATGAGCAGTTCTTC.